Listed below are T cell receptor beta chains from one sample, sequenced in a study of T cell repertoires in cytomegalovirus infection. TCRdb passed the reads through MiXCR, listing each CDR3 protein once. This sample has 740,000 or so distinct CDR3 sequences, with 35% to 45% found just once. Sequenced input: PBMCs. The receptors were gathered from a human donor in good health (CMV status not recorded). Some clones in this sample may be carry-over from other donors' samples. Both conserved end residues are part of each CDR3. Each record gives: clone size, J gene, D gene, V gene, CDR3 protein, CDR3 DNA. The D gene is left open where the match is weak. Some rows mark clone size as missing; the rest say once, few, many or name a class of expanded clone.

size: few; J: TRBJ1-5; D: TRBD1; V: TRBV10-2; CDR3: CASSESKRTGLLTSNQPQHF; DNA: TGCGCCAGCAGTGAGTCTAAAAGGACAGGGCTCCTGACGTCCAATCAGCCCCAGCATTTT
size: few; J: TRBJ2-3; D: .; V: TRBV7-6; CDR3: CASSLELMGDTQYF; DNA: TGTGCCAGCAGCTTAGAATTAATGGGAGATACGCAGTATTTT
size: .; J: TRBJ2-7; D: .; V: TRBV28; CDR3: CASSLGGKATYEQYF; DNA: TGTGCCAGCAGTTTGGGTGGGAAGGCAACCTACGAGCAGTACTTC
size: few; J: TRBJ1-1; D: .; V: TRBV6-5; CDR3: CASSYSGRGFSEAFF; DNA: TGTGCCAGCAGTTACTCTGGCAGGGGATTCTCTGAAGCTTTCTTT
size: .; J: TRBJ1-2; D: TRBD1; V: TRBV5-1; CDR3: CASSQNRGDSNYGYTF; DNA: TGCGCCAGCAGCCAAAATAGGGGGGACAGTAACTATGGCTACACCTTC
size: many; J: TRBJ1-5; D: .; V: TRBV7-9; CDR3: CASSFGLSNQPQHF; DNA: TGTGCCAGCAGCTTCGGACTGAGCAATCAGCCCCAGCATTTT
size: .; J: TRBJ2-4; D: .; V: TRBV6-6; CDR3: CASSYGLDIQYF; DNA: TGTGCCAGCAGTTATGGGTTGGACATTCAGTACTTC
size: .; J: TRBJ2-1; D: .; V: TRBV20-1; CDR3: CSASSAVLLKNEQFF; DNA: TGCAGTGCTAGCTCTGCCGTGTTACTGAAAAATGAGCAGTTCTTC
size: few; J: TRBJ2-7; D: .; V: TRBV6-1; CDR3: CASSEIGGPRSSYEQYF; DNA: TGTGCCAGCAGTGAAATCGGAGGCCCGAGGAGCTCCTACGAGCAGTACTTC
size: many; J: TRBJ1-6; D: .; V: TRBV6-6; CDR3: CASSSRPQDSSYNSPLHF; DNA: TGTGCCAGCAGTTCACGACCTCAGGATTCATCCTATAATTCACCCCTCCACTTT
size: .; J: TRBJ2-3; D: .; V: TRBV7-2; CDR3: CASSPSLPIGADTQYF; DNA: TGTGCCAGCAGCCCATCGCTACCTATTGGCGCAGATACGCAGTATTTT
size: many; J: TRBJ1-1; D: .; V: TRBV7-2; CDR3: CASTATTEAFF; DNA: TGTGCCAGCACCGCTACCACTGAAGCTTTCTTT
size: many; J: TRBJ2-7; D: .; V: TRBV7-2; CDR3: CASSFPEEARGEQYF; DNA: TGTGCCAGCAGCTTTCCTGAGGAGGCTCGCGGGGAGCAGTACTTC
size: .; J: TRBJ2-3; D: .; V: TRBV10-3; CDR3: CAISEPGDSGTDTQYF; DNA: TGTGCCATCAGTGAACCGGGGGATTCGGGGACAGATACGCAGTATTTT
size: .; J: TRBJ2-7; D: TRBD2; V: TRBV27; CDR3: CASSFLPKRDSYEQYF; DNA: TGTGCCAGCAGTTTCCTGCCTAAGCGGGACTCCTACGAGCAGTACTTC
size: .; J: TRBJ2-7; D: .; V: TRBV20-1; CDR3: CSSRGGSSYEKYF; DNA: TGCAGTTCAAGGGGGGGTAGCTCCTACGAGAAGTACTTC
size: many; J: TRBJ1-1; D: .; V: TRBV19; CDR3: CASSIMQGNTEAFF; DNA: TGTGCCAGTAGTATTATGCAGGGGAACACTGAAGCTTTCTTT
size: .; J: TRBJ2-3; D: .; V: TRBV12-3/TRBV12-4; CDR3: CASSPGTSTDTQYF; DNA: TGTGCCAGCAGTCCGGGTACCAGCACAGATACGCAGTATTTT
size: few; J: TRBJ2-5; D: .; V: TRBV19; CDR3: CASRSRGQETQYF; DNA: TGTGCCAGTAGGAGCAGGGGACAAGAGACCCAGTACTTC
size: .; J: TRBJ2-7; D: .; V: TRBV5-1; CDR3: CASSLGQWNPGEQYF; DNA: TGCGCCAGCAGCTTGGGGCAGTGGAATCCGGGCGAGCAGTACTTC
size: few; J: TRBJ2-7; D: .; V: TRBV19; CDR3: CASSSDRGWEQYF; DNA: TGTGCCAGTAGTTCGGACCGCGGGTGGGAGCAGTACTTC
size: .; J: TRBJ2-5; D: .; V: TRBV11-2; CDR3: CASSRTPGLETQYF; DNA: TGTGCCAGCAGTCGTACCCCAGGGCTTGAGACCCAGTACTTC
size: .; J: TRBJ2-2; D: TRBD2; V: TRBV4-1; CDR3: CASGLAGLDTGELFF; DNA: TGCGCCAGCGGGTTAGCGGGATTGGACACCGGGGAGCTGTTTTTT
size: .; J: TRBJ1-5; D: .; V: TRBV27; CDR3: CASSLLSTGYSNQPQHF; DNA: TGTGCCAGCAGTTTACTCTCGACAGGTTATAGCAATCAGCCCCAGCATTTT
size: few; J: TRBJ2-2; D: TRBD2; V: TRBV28; CDR3: CASSFPFGAGGLSGELFF; DNA: TGTGCCAGCAGTTTCCCTTTCGGAGCGGGAGGGCTTAGCGGGGAGCTGTTTTTT
size: once; J: TRBJ2-2; D: TRBD1; V: TRBV10-3; CDR3: CAIRGDRANTGELFF; DNA: TGTGCCATCAGGGGGGACAGAGCGAACACCGGGGAGCTGTTTTTT
size: .; J: TRBJ1-5; D: .; V: TRBV27; CDR3: CASRGTGIGSNQPQHF; DNA: TGTGCCAGCAGAGGAACAGGGATTGGAAGCAATCAGCCCCAGCATTTT
size: few; J: TRBJ1-2; D: TRBD1; V: TRBV20-1; CDR3: CSAPTGGGYTF; DNA: TGCAGTGCCCCGACAGGGGGTGGCTACACCTTC
size: .; J: TRBJ2-7; D: .; V: TRBV5-5; CDR3: CASSLRGRPEDYEQYF; DNA: TGTGCCAGCAGCTTGCGGGGGAGGCCAGAGGATTACGAGCAGTACTTC
size: .; J: TRBJ1-5; D: .; V: TRBV7-8; CDR3: CASSSNPGVGQPQHF; DNA: TGTGCCAGCAGCTCAAATCCTGGGGTAGGACAGCCCCAGCATTTT
size: .; J: TRBJ2-1; D: TRBD1; V: TRBV7-9; CDR3: CASSLPGTGGANEQFF; DNA: TGTGCCAGCAGCTTACCCGGGACAGGGGGCGCGAATGAGCAGTTCTTC
size: few; J: TRBJ1-2; D: .; V: TRBV7-9; CDR3: CASSSRDRYYTF; DNA: TGTGCCAGCAGCTCCCGGGACCGCTACTACACCTTC